Below, 12 T cell receptor beta chains from the same sample are listed, as sequenced in a study of T cell responses to AZD1222 COVID-19 vaccine. Only in-frame clones appear in the TCRdb table, and some are missing; sequencing was by immunoSEQ multiplex PCR. The sample carries roughly 130,000 clones, 80% to 90% recorded once. The source was peripheral blood, collected on day 0 of AZD1222 vaccination. The source is an adult in good health.

The DNA for the CDR3 is TGTGCCTGGAGTGTGGGGGCGCTTATGAACACTGAAGCTTTCTTT. Protein: CAWSVGALMNTEAFF. V usage is TRBV30 and J usage is TRBJ1-1; tentatively, D is TRBD1 (6 bases). V was trimmed by 0 bases and J by 0 bases, leaving 11 bases between them. Germline lookup yields CDR1 GTSNPN and CDR2 SVGIG (reference sequence). This CDR3 has 15 residues.

The chain uses TRBV9 and TRBJ2-5, with unresolved D. This CDR3 contains 13 residues. The V and J ends lost 3 bases and 2 bases respectively, with 8 bases between them. The germline V gene has CDR1 SGDLS and CDR2 YYNGEE. The CDR3 is CASSGSAQETQYF. The DNA for the CDR3 is TGTGCCAGCAGCGGTTCGGCGCAAGAGACCCAGTACTTC.

The chain employs TRBV9 and TRBJ2-3; no clear D. The ends were cut back, 0 bases at V and 0 bases at J, with 14 bases in the middle. CDR3 size: 17 residues. In germline, CDR1 is SGDLS, CDR2 YYNGEE. CDR3 in amino acids: CASSVEDGSPSTDTQYF. CDR3 DNA: TGTGCCAGCAGCGTAGAGGACGGCTCCCCTAGCACAGATACGCAGTATTTT.

The chain links TRBV12-3 or TRBV12-4 to TRBJ2-7; D is possibly TRBD1 (5 bases). The V gene lost 5 bases and the J gene lost 9 bases, with 11 bases spanning the gap. This CDR3 comprises 11 residues. This CDR3 reads CASSRSGAQYF. The CDR3 DNA reads TGTGCCAGCAGTCGCAGTGGGGCGCAGTACTTC.

The V and J genes are TRBV9 and TRBJ2-7, with D perhaps given as TRBD1 or TRBD2 (5 bases each). The germline V gene has CDR1 SGDLS and CDR2 YYNGEE. The CDR3 is 14 amino acids. With 2 bases removed from V and 0 bases from J, the gap between germline ends came to 9 bases. The CDR3 sequence is CASSVGADSYEQYF. CDR3 coding DNA: TGTGCCAGCAGCGTCGGGGCTGACTCCTACGAGCAGTACTTC.

The rearrangement joins TRBV7-3 to TRBJ1-2; the D gene is possibly TRBD1 (5 bases). The V and J ends lost 6 bases and 8 bases respectively, with 16 bases between them. The CDR3 sequence is 13 residues long. CDR1 and CDR2 (germline): SGHTA, FQGTGA. The CDR3 coding sequence is TGTGCCAGCAGTCTTACGTGGGACGGAGGCTACACCTTC. Residues: CASSLTWDGGYTF.

The chain links TRBV18 to TRBJ1-1; 7 nucleotides match TRBD1. CDR3 length: 14 residues. Trimming at V came to 4 bases and at J to 1 base, leaving 3 bases not matched to a gene. The germline gives CDR1 KGHSH, CDR2 LQKENI. Here the CDR3 DNA reads TGTGCCAGCTCACGGGACAGAGCGAACACTGAAGCTTTCTTT. Translating it yields CASSRDRANTEAFF.

In its sample, this clone was seen a few times. The genes are TRBV6-4 and TRBJ2-5, with D perhaps TRBD1 or TRBD2 (5 bases each). The CDR3 consists of 15 residues. CDR1 MRHNA and CDR2 SNTAGT come from the germline V gene. The V end was cut by 6 bases, the J end by 1 base, with 15 bases between. The CDR3 bases are TGTGCCAGCAGCCTTCAACCGGGACGCCAAGAGACCCAGTACTTC. Protein sequence: CASSLQPGRQETQYF.

V usage is TRBV5-6 and J usage is TRBJ1-1, with D hard to call. Trimming shortened V by 3 bases and J by 11 bases, and 20 bases separated the two germline ends. The CDR3 spans 14 residues. Germline lookup yields CDR1 SGHDT and CDR2 YYEEEE. The chain's CDR3 is CASSYLESPALAFF. In DNA form, the CDR3 reads TGTGCCAGCAGCTATCTAGAGAGCCCCGCTTTGGCTTTCTTT.

V is TRBV4-3 and J is TRBJ1-2; D is uncertain. With 0 bases removed from V and 4 bases from J, the gap between germline ends came to 6 bases. This CDR3 spans 13 amino acids. From germline, CDR1 is LGHNA and CDR2 YSLEER. CDR3 in amino acids: CASSQDLGYGYTF. CDR3 nucleotides: TGCGCCAGCAGCCAAGATCTAGGCTATGGCTACACCTTC.

This chain links TRBV18 with TRBJ1-5; maybe TRBD1 (5 bases). CDR1 and CDR2 from the germline V gene are KGHSH and LQKENI. V gave up 4 bases and J gave up 11 bases, with 18 bases separating them. The CDR3 sequence is 14 residues long. Here the CDR3 DNA reads TGTGCCAGCTCACTACTTGGGGCCGGGGAGGCCCAGCATTTT. Translating gives CASSLLGAGEAQHF.

The rearrangement uses TRBV30 and TRBJ1-4, with 9 bases fitting TRBD1. CDR1 and CDR2 from the germline V gene are GTSNPN and SVGIG (reference sequence). The CDR3 is 14 residues long. The V and J ends lost 3 bases and 7 bases, in that order; junction bases with no gene match: 6. DNA of the CDR3: TGTGCCTGGAGCGCCGGGACAGGGAGTGAAAAACTGTTTTTT. Protein: CAWSAGTGSEKLFF.